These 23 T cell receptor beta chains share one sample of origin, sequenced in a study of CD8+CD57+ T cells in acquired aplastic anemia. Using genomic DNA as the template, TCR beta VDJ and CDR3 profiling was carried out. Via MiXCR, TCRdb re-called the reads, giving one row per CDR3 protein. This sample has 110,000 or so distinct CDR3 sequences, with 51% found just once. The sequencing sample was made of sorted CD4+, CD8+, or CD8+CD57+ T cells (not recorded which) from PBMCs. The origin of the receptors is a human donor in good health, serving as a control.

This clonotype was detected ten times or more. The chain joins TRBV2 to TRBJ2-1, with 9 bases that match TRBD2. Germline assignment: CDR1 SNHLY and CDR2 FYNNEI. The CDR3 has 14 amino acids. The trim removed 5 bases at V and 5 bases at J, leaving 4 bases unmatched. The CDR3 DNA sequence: TGTGCCAGCAGTAAAGGACTAGCGAACAATGAGCAGTTCTTC. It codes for CASSKGLANNEQFF.

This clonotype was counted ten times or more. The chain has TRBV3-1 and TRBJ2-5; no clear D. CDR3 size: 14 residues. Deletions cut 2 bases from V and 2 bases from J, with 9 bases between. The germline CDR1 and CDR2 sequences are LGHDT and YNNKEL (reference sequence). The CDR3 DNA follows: TGTGCCAGCAGCCAATCGAGACAACAAGAGACCCAGTACTTC. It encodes CASSQSRQQETQYF.

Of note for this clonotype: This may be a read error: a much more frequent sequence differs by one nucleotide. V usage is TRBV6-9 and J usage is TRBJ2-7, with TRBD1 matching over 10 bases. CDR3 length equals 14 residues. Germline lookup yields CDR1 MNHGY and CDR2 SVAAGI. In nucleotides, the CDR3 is TGTGCCAGCAGTTATGCCGGGACAGGGGCCGAGCGGTACTTC. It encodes CASSYAGTGAERYF.

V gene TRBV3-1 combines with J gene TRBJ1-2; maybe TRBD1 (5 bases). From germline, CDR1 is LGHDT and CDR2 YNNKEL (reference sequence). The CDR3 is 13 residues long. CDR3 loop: CVQRYRGYYGYTF. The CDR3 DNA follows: TGTGTCCAGCGGTACCGGGGCTACTATGGCTACACCTTC.

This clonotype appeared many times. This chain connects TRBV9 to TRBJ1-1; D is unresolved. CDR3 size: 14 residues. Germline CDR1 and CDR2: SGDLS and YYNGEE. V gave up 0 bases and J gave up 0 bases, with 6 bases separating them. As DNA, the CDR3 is TGTGCCAGCAGCGTAGCCGGGGTGAACACTGAAGCTTTCTTT. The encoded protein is CASSVAGVNTEAFF.

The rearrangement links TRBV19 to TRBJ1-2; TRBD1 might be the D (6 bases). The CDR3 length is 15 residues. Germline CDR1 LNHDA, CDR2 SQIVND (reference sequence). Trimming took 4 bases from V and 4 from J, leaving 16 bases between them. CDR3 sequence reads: CASSTEVGGFYGYTF. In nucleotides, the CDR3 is TGTGCCAGTAGTACCGAGGTGGGGGGCTTCTATGGCTACACCTTC.

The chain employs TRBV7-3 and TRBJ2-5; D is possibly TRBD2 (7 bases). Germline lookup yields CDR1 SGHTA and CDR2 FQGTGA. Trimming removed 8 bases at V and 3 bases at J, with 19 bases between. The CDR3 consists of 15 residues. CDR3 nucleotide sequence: TGTGCCAGCGGCTGGGCGGGGGCGGGGGAAGAGACCCAGTACTTC. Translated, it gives CASGWAGAGEETQYF.

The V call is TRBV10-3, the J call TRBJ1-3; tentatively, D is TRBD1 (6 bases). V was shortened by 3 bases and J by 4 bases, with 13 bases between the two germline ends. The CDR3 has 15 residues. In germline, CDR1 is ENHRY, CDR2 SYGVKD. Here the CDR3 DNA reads TGTGCCATCAGTGACCCGGGGGCCGGCGGAAACACCATATATTTT. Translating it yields CAISDPGAGGNTIYF.

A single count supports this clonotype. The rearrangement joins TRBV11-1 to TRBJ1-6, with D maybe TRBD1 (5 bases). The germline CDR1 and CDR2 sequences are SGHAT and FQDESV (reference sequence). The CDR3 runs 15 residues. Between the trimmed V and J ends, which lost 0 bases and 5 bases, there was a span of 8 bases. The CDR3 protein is CASSLAGDDNSPLHF. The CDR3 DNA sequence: TGTGCCAGCAGCTTAGCGGGGGACGATAATTCACCCCTCCACTTT.

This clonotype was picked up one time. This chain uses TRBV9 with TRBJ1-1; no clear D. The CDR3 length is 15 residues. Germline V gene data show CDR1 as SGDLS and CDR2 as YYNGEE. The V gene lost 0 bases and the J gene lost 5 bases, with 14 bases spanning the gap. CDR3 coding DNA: TGTGCCAGCAGCGTAGGACCCACGATACTGACTGAAGCTTTCTTT. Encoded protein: CASSVGPTILTEAFF.

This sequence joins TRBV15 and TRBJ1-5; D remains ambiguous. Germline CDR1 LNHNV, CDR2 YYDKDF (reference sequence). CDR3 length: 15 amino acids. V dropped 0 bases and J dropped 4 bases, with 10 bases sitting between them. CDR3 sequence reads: CATSRDSRANQPQHF. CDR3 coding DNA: TGTGCCACCAGCAGAGATTCGAGGGCTAATCAGCCCCAGCATTTT.

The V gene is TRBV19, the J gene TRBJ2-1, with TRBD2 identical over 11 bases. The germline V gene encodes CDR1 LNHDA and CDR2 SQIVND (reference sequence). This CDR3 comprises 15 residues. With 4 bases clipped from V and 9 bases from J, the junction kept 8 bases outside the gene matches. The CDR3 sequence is CASSTNSGRGGEQFF. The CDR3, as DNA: TGTGCCAGTAGTACGAATAGCGGGAGGGGGGGTGAGCAGTTCTTC.

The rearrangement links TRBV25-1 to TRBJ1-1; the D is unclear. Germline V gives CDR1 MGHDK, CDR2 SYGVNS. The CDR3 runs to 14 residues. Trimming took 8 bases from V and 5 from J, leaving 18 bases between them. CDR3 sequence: CASGHGEAPTEAFF. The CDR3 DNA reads TGTGCCAGCGGTCACGGGGAAGCCCCTACTGAAGCTTTCTTT.

The CDR3 DNA reads as TGCGCCAGCAGTTGGACAGGGTCCTACGAGCAGTACTTC. Translating it yields CASSWTGSYEQYF. The chain couples TRBV10-2 to TRBJ2-7; 8 bases fit TRBD1. This CDR3 comprises 13 residues. J lost 1 base, V lost 5 bases, and 1 base had no gene match. Germline CDR1 reads WSHSY; CDR2 reads SAAADI.

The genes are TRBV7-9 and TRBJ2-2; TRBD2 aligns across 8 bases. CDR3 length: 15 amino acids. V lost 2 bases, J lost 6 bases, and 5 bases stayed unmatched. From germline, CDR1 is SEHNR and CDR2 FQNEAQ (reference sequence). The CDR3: CASSLLAGLAGELFF. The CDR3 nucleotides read TGTGCCAGCAGCTTACTAGCGGGCCTAGCCGGGGAGCTGTTTTTT.

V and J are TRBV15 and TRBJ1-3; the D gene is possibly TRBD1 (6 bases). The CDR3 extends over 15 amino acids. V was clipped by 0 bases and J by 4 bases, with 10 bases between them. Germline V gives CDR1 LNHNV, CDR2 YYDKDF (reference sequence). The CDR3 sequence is CATSRDYGTGNTIYF. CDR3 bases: TGTGCCACCAGCAGAGATTACGGGACAGGAAACACCATATATTTT.

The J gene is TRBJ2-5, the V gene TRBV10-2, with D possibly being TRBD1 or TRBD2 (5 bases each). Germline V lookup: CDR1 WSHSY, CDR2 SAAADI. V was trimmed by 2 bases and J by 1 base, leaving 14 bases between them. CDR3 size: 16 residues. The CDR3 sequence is CASSEGGVSVQETQYF. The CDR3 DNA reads TGCGCCAGCAGTGAGGGGGGTGTCAGCGTCCAAGAGACCCAGTACTTC.

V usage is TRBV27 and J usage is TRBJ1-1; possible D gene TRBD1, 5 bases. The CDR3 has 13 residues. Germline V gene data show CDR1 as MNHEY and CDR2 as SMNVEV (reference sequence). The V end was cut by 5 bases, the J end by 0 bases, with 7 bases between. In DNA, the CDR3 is TGTGCCAGCAGTCAACAGGTGAACACTGAAGCTTTCTTT. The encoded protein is CASSQQVNTEAFF.

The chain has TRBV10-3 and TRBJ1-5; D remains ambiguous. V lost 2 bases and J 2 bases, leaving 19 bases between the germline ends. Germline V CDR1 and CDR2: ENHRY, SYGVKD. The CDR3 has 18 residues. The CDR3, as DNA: TGTGCCATCAGTGAGGGGGTGGGTCGAACCGGGGGCAATCAGCCCCAGCATTTT. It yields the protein CAISEGVGRTGGNQPQHF.

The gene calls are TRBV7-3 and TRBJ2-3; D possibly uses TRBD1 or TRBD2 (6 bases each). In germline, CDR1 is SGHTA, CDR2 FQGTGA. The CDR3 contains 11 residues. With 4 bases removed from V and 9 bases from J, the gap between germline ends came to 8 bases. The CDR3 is CASSWRGTQYF. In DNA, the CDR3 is TGTGCCAGCAGCTGGAGGGGGACGCAGTATTTT.

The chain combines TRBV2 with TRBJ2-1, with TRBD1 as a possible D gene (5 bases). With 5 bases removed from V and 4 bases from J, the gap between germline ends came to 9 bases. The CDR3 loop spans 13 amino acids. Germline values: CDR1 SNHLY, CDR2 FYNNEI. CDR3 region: CASSLRQYNEQFF. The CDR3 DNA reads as TGTGCCAGCAGTTTACGACAGTACAATGAGCAGTTCTTC.

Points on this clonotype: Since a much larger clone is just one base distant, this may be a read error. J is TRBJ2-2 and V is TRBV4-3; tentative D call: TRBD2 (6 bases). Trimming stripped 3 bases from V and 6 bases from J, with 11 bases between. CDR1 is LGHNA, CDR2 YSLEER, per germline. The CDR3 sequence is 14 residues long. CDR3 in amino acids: CASSHVTRAGELFF. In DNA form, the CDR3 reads TGCGCCAGCAGCCATGTGACTAGGGCCGGGGAGCTGTTTTTT.

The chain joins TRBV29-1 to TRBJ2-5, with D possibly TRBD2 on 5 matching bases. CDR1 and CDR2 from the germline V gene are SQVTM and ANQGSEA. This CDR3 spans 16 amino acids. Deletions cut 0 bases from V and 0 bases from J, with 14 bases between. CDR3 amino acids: CSVEDLLAPDQETQYF. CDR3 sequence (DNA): TGCAGCGTTGAAGATCTCCTAGCTCCCGACCAAGAGACCCAGTACTTC.